These 25 T cell receptor beta chains were sequenced from one sample in a study of PD-1 blockade in classical Hodgkin lymphoma. Using immunoSEQ multiplex PCR, the repertoire was profiled, and TCRdb retains in-frame clones only, with some absent. The sample holds tens of thousands of clones, roughly 86% seen once. Following autologous stem cell transplantation, relapse occurred in every patient, and exposure to brentuximab vedotin varied. The sample in question was peripheral blood mononuclear cells (PBMCs), obtained before the second cycle of nivolumab. The origin of the receptors is a human donor with classical Hodgkin lymphoma.

The CDR3: CASSLAVEQGEYNEQFF. Here the CDR3 DNA reads TGTGCCAGCAGCTTAGCTGTCGAACAGGGCGAATACAATGAGCAGTTCTTC. V gene TRBV7-9 combines with J gene TRBJ2-1, with a possible D match to TRBD1 (6 bases). Trimming left V 0 bases short and J 4 bases short, with 16 bases between. The germline gives CDR1 SEHNR, CDR2 FQNEAQ (reference sequence). The CDR3 is 17 residues long. Looking up the rest from reference TRBV7-9 and TRBJ2-1 gives the full variable domain: DTGVSQNPRHKITKRGQNVTFRCDPISEHNRLYWYRQTLGQGPEFLTYFQNEAQLEKSRLLSDRFSAERPKGSFSTLEIQRTEQGDSAMYLCASSLAVEQGEYNEQFFGPGTRLTVL.

A few counts support this clone. This CDR3 is CASSPGGGWNEQFF. The CDR3 coding sequence is TGTGCCAGCAGCCCTGGGGGGGGTTGGAATGAGCAGTTCTTC. The V and J genes are TRBV13 and TRBJ2-1; TRBD2 matches 7 bases. CDR3 length: 14 residues. Germline CDR1 is PRHDT and CDR2 is FYEKMQ (reference sequence). With V trimmed by 5 bases and J by 7 bases, 8 bases remained unmatched.

This chain links TRBV4-1 with TRBJ1-2; D unresolved. This CDR3 comprises 12 residues. Germline CDR1 is MGHRA and CDR2 is YSYEKL. Trimming pared 1 base from V and 4 bases from J, leaving 4 bases between. CDR3: CASSQVGYGYTF. CDR3 DNA sequence: TGCGCCAGCAGCCAAGTAGGCTATGGCTACACCTTC.

J is TRBJ2-5 and V is TRBV7-2; D perhaps matches TRBD1 (6 bases). This CDR3 has 13 amino acids. With 5 bases removed from V and 3 bases from J, the gap between germline ends came to 10 bases. The V gene's germline CDR1 is SGHTA and CDR2 FQGNSA. The CDR3 DNA sequence: TGTGCCAGCAGCAGAGACAGGAAAGAGACCCAGTACTTC. Translating gives CASSRDRKETQYF.

The chain employs TRBV19 and TRBJ1-1, with TRBD1 as a possible D gene (6 bases). This CDR3 contains 13 residues. Germline V gene lookup returns CDR1 LNHDA and CDR2 SQIVND (reference sequence). The V end was cut by 10 bases, the J end by 0 bases, with 12 bases between. The CDR3, as DNA: TGTGCCACTCACAGGGCGGTGAACACTGAAGCTTTCTTT. It yields the protein CATHRAVNTEAFF.

The rearrangement links TRBV5-6 to TRBJ2-5; 10 bases match TRBD2. This CDR3 is 17 amino acids long. V shed 3 bases, J shed 2 bases, and the junction held 10 bases outside the gene matches. From germline, CDR1 is SGHDT and CDR2 YYEEEE. The CDR3 loop is CASSWGSSGGIQETQYF. The CDR3 DNA sequence: TGTGCCAGCAGCTGGGGGTCTAGCGGGGGAATACAAGAGACCCAGTACTTC.

This sequence joins TRBV4-3 and TRBJ2-5, with 9 bases fitting TRBD1. The CDR3 extends over 16 amino acids. Germline CDR1 is LGHNA and CDR2 is YSLEER. V shed 1 base, J shed 1 base, and the junction held 4 bases outside the gene matches. This CDR3 reads CASSQGPGQGQETQYF. For the CDR3, the DNA is TGCGCCAGCAGCCAAGGGCCGGGACAGGGCCAAGAGACCCAGTACTTC.

This chain connects TRBV18 to TRBJ2-7, with D uncertain. Germline lookup yields CDR1 KGHSH and CDR2 LQKENI. Trimming cost V 3 bases and J 0 bases, with 6 bases left between them. This CDR3 comprises 13 residues. Here the CDR3 reads CASSPLGSYEQYF. In nucleotides, the CDR3 is TGTGCCAGCTCACCCCTGGGCTCCTACGAGCAGTACTTC.

The V call is TRBV7-9, the J call TRBJ1-1, with TRBD1 as a possible D gene (6 bases). The V end lost 3 bases, the J end lost 5 bases, and 13 bases lay between the germline ends. From germline, CDR1 is SEHNR and CDR2 FQNEAQ (reference sequence). CDR3 size: 14 residues. The CDR3 is CASSFPEGGTEAFF. In DNA form, the CDR3 reads TGTGCCAGCAGCTTCCCTGAGGGGGGAACTGAAGCTTTCTTT.

Comments on this clone: Other DNA sequences from this sample encode an identical CDR3 as well. The chain employs TRBV5-1 and TRBJ2-1, with TRBD2 matching 10 bases. The CDR3 is made up of 13 amino acids. V lost 4 bases to trimming and J lost 10 bases; unmatched junction nucleotides: 5. Germline V CDR1 and CDR2: SGHRS, YFSETQ. CDR3 sequence: CASSLAGAREQFF. Here the CDR3 DNA reads TGCGCCAGCAGCCTAGCGGGGGCCAGGGAGCAGTTCTTC.

This clone was found a few times. This chain's CDR3 is CASSFRLAAGDTQYF. The CDR3 DNA sequence: TGTGCCAGCAGCTTCCGACTAGCGGCAGGAGATACGCAGTATTTT. V is TRBV9 and J is TRBJ2-3; TRBD2 aligns across 9 bases. CDR1 is SGDLS, CDR2 YYNGEE, per germline. This CDR3 spans 15 amino acids. The V gene end was trimmed by 4 bases and the J gene end by 5 bases; junction bases not matched to a gene: 8.

The chain has TRBV9 and TRBJ2-1, with 11 bases aligning to TRBD1. Germline V gene sequence: CDR1 SGDLS, CDR2 YYNGEE. V shed 0 bases and J 6 bases; nucleotides not matched to a gene: 2. This CDR3 comprises 15 residues. This chain's CDR3 is CASSVAGTGGNEQFF. CDR3 bases: TGTGCCAGCAGCGTAGCTGGGACAGGGGGCAATGAGCAGTTCTTC.

The chain employs TRBV2 and TRBJ1-2; D is undetermined. The CDR3 has 13 amino acids. V lost 3 bases and J 4 bases, leaving 9 bases between the germline ends. Germline loops: CDR1 SNHLY, CDR2 FYNNEI. CDR3 in amino acids: CASSDRAGYGYTF. CDR3 sequence (DNA): TGTGCCAGCAGTGATCGGGCTGGCTATGGCTACACCTTC.

The chain is built from TRBV7-2 and TRBJ2-7; D might be TRBD1 or TRBD2, each matching 5 bases. CDR3 length: 13 residues. V was pared by 3 bases and J by 5 bases, with 11 bases between. Germline V gives CDR1 SGHTA, CDR2 FQGNSA. The CDR3 nucleotides read TGTGCCAGCAGCTTTATGGGGACCCACGAGCAGTACTTC. It translates to CASSFMGTHEQYF.

The chain has TRBV18 and TRBJ1-6, with D perhaps TRBD1 (5 bases). The germline CDR1 and CDR2 sequences are KGHSH and LQKENI. The V gene lost 2 bases and the J gene lost 7 bases, with 15 bases spanning the gap. This CDR3 comprises 16 residues. As DNA, the CDR3 is TGTGCCAGCTCACCAGACAGCCCCCATTTGAATTCACCCCTCCACTTT. As protein: CASSPDSPHLNSPLHF.

V usage is TRBV15 and J usage is TRBJ2-5; TRBD2 might be the D (6 bases). The V end was cut by 4 bases, the J end by 7 bases, with 16 bases between. The CDR3 has 14 amino acids. The germline V gene encodes CDR1 LNHNV and CDR2 YYDKDF (reference sequence). The CDR3 DNA reads TGTGCCACCAGCACCGCAACAGAGGAGGGGACCCAGTACTTC. This sequence encodes CATSTATEEGTQYF.

The rearrangement links TRBV6-4 to TRBJ2-2; D not certain. There are 13 residues in the CDR3. V was clipped by 2 bases and J by 3 bases, with 4 bases between them. Germline CDR1 is MRHNA and CDR2 is SNTAGT. CDR3 nucleotides: TGTGCCAGCAGTGACGCGCACACCGGGGAGCTGTTTTTT. Its protein product is CASSDAHTGELFF.

The rearrangement uses TRBV4-3 and TRBJ2-3; D is perhaps TRBD2 (7 bases). V was trimmed by 1 base and J by 6 bases, leaving 20 bases between them. The CDR3 has 17 amino acids. CDR1 is LGHNA and CDR2 is YSLEER in the germline V gene. CDR3 loop: CASSQGFGGAARDTQYF. CDR3 nucleotides: TGCGCCAGCAGCCAAGGGTTTGGGGGGGCGGCCCGGGATACGCAGTATTTT.

The V and J genes are TRBV11-2 and TRBJ1-4; no clear D gene. This CDR3 is 12 amino acids long. The germline V and J ends were trimmed by 5 bases and 14 bases, with 15 bases remaining between them. Germline V gives CDR1 SGHAT, CDR2 FQNNGV. The CDR3 coding sequence is TGTGCCAGCAGCCCCTCGAGCCTACGGCTGTTTTTT. Translation: CASSPSSLRLFF.

V gene TRBV10-2 combines with J gene TRBJ2-6; D is unresolved. The CDR3 is 13 amino acids. The germline gives CDR1 WSHSY, CDR2 SAAADI. Trimming shortened V by 6 bases and J by 4 bases, and 7 bases separated the two germline ends. The CDR3 bases are TGCGCCAGCAGCGAGGTGGGGGCCAACGTCCTGACTTTC. Its protein product is CASSEVGANVLTF.

The chain couples TRBV5-1 to TRBJ1-1; D unclear. Trimming took off 2 bases at V and 4 bases at J, with 15 bases between the two ends. This CDR3 has 15 residues. Germline V gene data show CDR1 as SGHRS and CDR2 as YFSETQ. This CDR3 is CASSFSDLEVTEAFF. In nucleotides, the CDR3 is TGCGCCAGCAGCTTTTCGGACCTGGAGGTCACTGAAGCTTTCTTT.

V and J are TRBV28 and TRBJ1-2, with 7 nucleotides matching TRBD1. V gave up 5 bases and J gave up 2 bases; unmatched junction bases: 11. Germline V lookup: CDR1 MDHEN, CDR2 SYDVKM. The CDR3 has 16 amino acids. CDR3 residues: CASSPGGVQGNYGYTF. As DNA, the CDR3 is TGTGCCAGCAGTCCAGGTGGTGTACAGGGGAACTATGGCTACACCTTC.

V usage is TRBV28 and J usage is TRBJ1-2; possible D gene TRBD1, 5 bases. V lost 3 bases and J 3 bases, leaving 14 bases between the germline ends. Germline V gene data show CDR1 as MDHEN and CDR2 as SYDVKM. The CDR3 totals 15 residues. DNA of the CDR3: TGTGCCAGCAGTTTGTTTCTAATCAGGGACTATGGCTACACCTTC. It yields the protein CASSLFLIRDYGYTF.

The chain combines TRBV2 with TRBJ2-5, with 10 nucleotides matching TRBD2. With 7 bases clipped from V and 3 bases from J, the junction kept 8 bases outside the gene matches. In germline, CDR1 is SNHLY, CDR2 FYNNEI. CDR3 length equals 15 residues. Here the CDR3 DNA reads TGTGCCAGCATTTCTCTAGCGGGGGCCGAAGAGACCCAGTACTTC. Amino acids: CASISLAGAEETQYF.

V and J are TRBV6-5 and TRBJ1-3, with D uncertain. Germline V lookup: CDR1 MNHEY, CDR2 SVGAGI. This CDR3 comprises 15 residues. The germline V and J ends were trimmed by 4 bases and 4 bases, with 14 bases remaining between them. The CDR3, as DNA: TGTGCCAGCAGTTCCGTATGGAGGGCAGGAAACACCATATATTTT. As protein: CASSSVWRAGNTIYF.